This paragraph reports one TCR beta chain. Per germline, CDR1 MDHEN and CDR2 SYDVKM. The CDR3 has 15 amino acids. V lost 6 bases, J lost 3 bases, and 9 bases stayed unmatched. This table comes from immunoSEQ multiplex PCR, and its TCRdb copy is limited to in-frame clones, with some not included. The top ten clones hold about 0.69% of a sample with 56,000 or so clones, over 80% of them seen once. The entry originates in a study of T cell changes during pregnancy in multiple sclerosis. The sample here was CD4+ T cells from peripheral blood mononuclear cells, taken in the third trimester of pregnancy. This receptor was identified in a female donor with multiple sclerosis, enrolled in a pregnancy study. This chain links TRBV28 with TRBJ1-2; 8 positions match TRBD1. Here the CDR3 DNA reads TGTGCCAGCAGCGCTCCCAGGGGGCTGGACTATGGCTACACCTTC. Residues: CASSAPRGLDYGYTF.